The sequence of this T cell receptor (beta chain) was determined in a study of T cells in Graves' hyperthyroidism and ophthalmopathy (dated by TCRdb to about 2019). About the investigation overall: Peripheral blood samples were taken at the time of initial diagnosis, prior to any treatment. In addition, the study compared T-cell repertoires in thyroid tissue and in blood from about six Graves' hyperthyroidism patients. Once sampling was done, hyperthyroidism patients were given methimazole at a starting dose of 30 mg daily, whereas ophthalmopathy patients were given high-dose intravenous methylprednisolone. The paper reports TCR Vbeta CDR3 sequencing of some 140 peripheral blood samples: approximately 43 ophthalmopathy, over 70 hyperthyroidism and 17 progressor patients. The 100 discovery patients were randomly split 7:3 into training and test sets. TCR V-J signatures able to tell the groups apart were searched for in a discovery cohort of 100 or so patients, of whom approximately 40 had Graves' ophthalmopathy and more than 55 had stable Graves' hyperthyroidism. Whether ophthalmopathy could be predicted prospectively was tested in an independent validation cohort made up of fewer than 20 hyperthyroidism patients plus 17 patients who later progressed to ophthalmopathy. Study-wide findings and limitations: In cross-validation, a model built on a 13 V-J signature told ophthalmopathy apart from stable hyperthyroidism with roughly 87% sensitivity and about 81% specificity, and in testing the same model reached 80%/75%. Sample size was not statistically predetermined, and blinding of investigators to group allocation was not performed. Blood samples also contained most of the expanded thyroid clonotypes (frequency above 0.001), which suggests that blood repertoires may reflect thyroid immune responses. In validation, the model predicted progression to ophthalmopathy a median of around six months before onset, with approximately 70% sensitivity and 72.22% specificity.

The TCR beta CDR3 regions were amplified from RNA transcripts. The TCR CDR3 was subjected to a first round of RT-PCR using the HTBI primer set and the Qiagen OneStep RT-PCR kit. The libraries were constructed in a second round of multiplex PCR and then size-selected and purified. The libraries were sequenced on an Illumina HiSeq2000 using paired-end 100 bp reads. Turning to the authors' computational methods: SOAPnuke was used to process the raw data, with reads discarded if the reads contained adapters or uncalled bases, had a mean Phred below 15, or lacked an exact constant-primer or identifier match. COPE v1.2.5 was used to merge high-quality paired reads, and clonotypes were defined as unique nucleotide sequences. MiTCR v1.1 was used to align clonotypes to the IMGT TRBV, TRBD and TRBJ reference segments. Analysis was restricted to V-J combinations with a frequency above 0.0001, which covered roughly 99% of repertoires. The TCS score was defined as the ratio of F50 (clonal expansion) to E x V (chaos), calculated using BLOSUM62-based TCRdist between CDR3 peptides within each V-J. Welch's t-statistics and random forest reduced around 510 V-J features to some 14, which were used in a naive Bayes classifier (R e1071). TCRdb itself trimmed the public reads at Q25 with fastp, ran MiXCR and retained productive beta chains. Each entry merges the rows of one CDR3 protein and shows their most common DNA and genes. The V and J calls were not made by the authors but by TCRdb's processing. Present in this sample are a few hundred thousand distinct CDR3 sequences, roughly an eighth of which were seen just once. Clones ranked in the top ten supply less than 6.5% of the sample.

Taken from the germline V gene (reference sequence), the CDR1 and CDR2 loops are SGHKS and YYEKEE. Cut back by 1 base and 6 bases, the V and J ends lie 14 bases apart. The CDR3, from cysteine to phenylalanine, totals 15 residues. Only the CDR3 portion is preserved as DNA: 45 bases, with reading frame beginning at the first base. Graves' hyperthyroidism was defined as stable when no progression to ophthalmopathy occurred over 18 months of follow-up. The hyperthyroidism patients were between 18 and 65 years old and newly diagnosed, with a disease duration of less than 2 months. Patients with uncontrolled infections, other autoimmune diseases, pregnancy or lactation were excluded. Clinical symptoms, serum thyroxine and TRAb, thyroid ultrasound, and orbital computed tomography formed the basis for the diagnoses. Ficoll-Paque density gradient centrifugation was used to isolate PBMCs from approximately 11 ml of fresh peripheral blood. Total RNA was extracted using Trizol reagent, and RNA quality was assessed on an Agilent 2100 Bioanalyzer.

Concerning this clonotype: Which antigen it targets is not known. No qualities accompany the bases; no much larger clone lies one base away.

Sequencing input: blood. This chain joins TRBV5-5 to TRBJ1-5; the D gene is perhaps TRBD1, from 6 matching bases. This sequence originates from a woman younger than 35 with Graves' hyperthyroidism. The nucleotide sequence is TGTGCCAGCAGCTTGTACGGGGGCGGAGGTCAGCCCCAGCATTTT. Translated, this is CASSLYGGGGQPQHF.